This TCR beta chain was captured in a study of siplizumab effects on memory and regulatory T cells. The V gene's germline CDR1 is MNHEY and CDR2 SMNVEV (reference sequence). The CDR3 runs 15 residues. V shed 8 bases and J 4 bases; nucleotides not matched to a gene: 9. General observations from the study: Naive T cells were seen as more diverse than memory cells and as major alloresponse contributors. Among alloreactive clones, only a minor fraction mapped to unstimulated subsets. A mean of about 69% of mappable alloreactive CD4+ clones were Treg-derived with siplizumab, compared with around 26% in controls. Proliferating siplizumab-culture Tregs lacked confirmation of suppressive function.

Concerning this clone itself: Its antigen is still unknown.

Sequencing was performed with immunoSEQ multiplex PCR; in TCRdb, only in-frame clones are kept and a portion is missing. The sample carries about 80,000 clones, about 95% recorded once. This receptor was taken from a human donor in good health. The specimen was CD8+ T cells sorted from blood. The rearrangement links TRBV27 to TRBJ2-2; 8 nucleotides align to TRBD2. CDR3 sequence reads: CASCSGTRGTGELFF. CDR3 nucleotide sequence: TGTGCCAGCTGCTCCGGGACTAGGGGCACCGGGGAGCTGTTTTTT.